This record looks at one T cell receptor (beta chain) sequence and its context. The entry originates in a study of blood T cell repertoires in COVID-19. Under the authors' procedure: Cell counts per sample came from amplifying reference gene primers. TCRdb's copy holds only in-frame clones and misses some; the assay was immunoSEQ multiplex PCR. V, J and clone size are taken as reported in that table, and D and trimming were inferred from the DNA itself. The sample contains around 160,000 clones, 88% of which appear only once. CDR1 and CDR2 (germline): SGHRS, YFSETQ. This CDR3 comprises 12 residues. V was cut by 1 base and J by 5 bases, with 4 bases left in between.

The TCR was taken from a human donor in a cohort sampled during active COVID-19. The sample comprised peripheral blood. V usage is TRBV5-1 and J usage is TRBJ2-1; D is undetermined. This chain's CDR3 is CASSLSDNEQFF. CDR3 nucleotides: TGCGCCAGCAGCTTGTCAGACAATGAGCAGTTCTTC.